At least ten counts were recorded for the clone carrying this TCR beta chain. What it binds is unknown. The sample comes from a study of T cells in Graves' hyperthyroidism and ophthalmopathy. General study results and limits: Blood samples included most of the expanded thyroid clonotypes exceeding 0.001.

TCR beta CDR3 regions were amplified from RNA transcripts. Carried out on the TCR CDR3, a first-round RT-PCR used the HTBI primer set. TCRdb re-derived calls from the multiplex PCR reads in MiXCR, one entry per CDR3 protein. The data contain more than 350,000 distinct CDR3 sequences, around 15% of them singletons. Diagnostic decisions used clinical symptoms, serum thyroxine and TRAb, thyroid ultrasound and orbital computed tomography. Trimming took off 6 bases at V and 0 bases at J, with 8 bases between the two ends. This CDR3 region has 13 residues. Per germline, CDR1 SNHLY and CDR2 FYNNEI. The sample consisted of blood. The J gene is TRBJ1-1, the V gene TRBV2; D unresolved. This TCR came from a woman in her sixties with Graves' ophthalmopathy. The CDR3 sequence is CASRTGMNTEAFF. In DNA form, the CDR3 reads TGTGCCAGCAGGACGGGGATGAACACTGAAGCTTTCTTT.